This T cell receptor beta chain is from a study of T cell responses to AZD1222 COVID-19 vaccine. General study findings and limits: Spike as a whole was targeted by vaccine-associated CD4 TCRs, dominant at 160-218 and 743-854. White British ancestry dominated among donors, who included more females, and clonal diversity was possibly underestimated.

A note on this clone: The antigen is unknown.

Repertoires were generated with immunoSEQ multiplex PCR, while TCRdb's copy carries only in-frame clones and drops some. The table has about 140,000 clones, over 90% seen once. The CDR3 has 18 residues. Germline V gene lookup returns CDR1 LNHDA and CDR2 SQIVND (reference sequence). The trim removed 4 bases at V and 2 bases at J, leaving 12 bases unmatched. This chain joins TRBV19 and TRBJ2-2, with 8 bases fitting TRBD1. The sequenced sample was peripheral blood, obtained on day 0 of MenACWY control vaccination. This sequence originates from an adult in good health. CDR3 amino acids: CASSSGTGDFLNTGELFF. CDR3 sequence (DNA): TGTGCCAGTAGTAGCGGGACAGGAGACTTTCTTAACACCGGGGAGCTGTTTTTT. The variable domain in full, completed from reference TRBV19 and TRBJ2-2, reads DGGITQSPKYLFRKEGQNVTLSCEQNLNHDAMYWYRQDPGQGLRLIYYSQIVNDFQKGDIAEGYSVSREKKESFPLTVTSAQKNPTAFYLCASSSGTGDFLNTGELFFGEGSRLTVL.